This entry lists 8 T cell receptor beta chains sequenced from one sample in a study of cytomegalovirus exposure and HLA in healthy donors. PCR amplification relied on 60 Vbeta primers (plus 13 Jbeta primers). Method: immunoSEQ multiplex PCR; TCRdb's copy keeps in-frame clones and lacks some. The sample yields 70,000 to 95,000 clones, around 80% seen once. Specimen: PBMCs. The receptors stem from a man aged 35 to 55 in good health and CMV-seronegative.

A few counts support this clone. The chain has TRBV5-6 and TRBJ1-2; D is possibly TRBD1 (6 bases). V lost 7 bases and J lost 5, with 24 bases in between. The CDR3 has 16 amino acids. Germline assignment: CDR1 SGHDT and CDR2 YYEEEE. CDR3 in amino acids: CASRNYRDTRAYGYTF. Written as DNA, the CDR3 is TGTGCCAGCCGAAACTACCGGGACACGCGTGCGTATGGCTACACCTTC.

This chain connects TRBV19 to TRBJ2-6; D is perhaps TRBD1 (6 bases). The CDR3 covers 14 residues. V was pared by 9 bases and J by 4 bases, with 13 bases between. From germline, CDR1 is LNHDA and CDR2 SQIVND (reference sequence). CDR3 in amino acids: CASKTGSGANVLTF. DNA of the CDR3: TGTGCCAGCAAAACAGGGTCAGGGGCCAACGTCCTGACTTTC. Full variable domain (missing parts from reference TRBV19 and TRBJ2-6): DGGITQSPKYLFRKEGQNVTLSCEQNLNHDAMYWYRQDPGQGLRLIYYSQIVNDFQKGDIAEGYSVSREKKESFPLTVTSAQKNPTAFYLCASKTGSGANVLTFGAGSRLTVL.

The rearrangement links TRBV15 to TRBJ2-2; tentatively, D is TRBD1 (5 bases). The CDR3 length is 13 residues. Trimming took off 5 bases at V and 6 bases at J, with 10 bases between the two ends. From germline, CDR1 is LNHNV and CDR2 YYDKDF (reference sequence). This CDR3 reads CATSGASAGELFF. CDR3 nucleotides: TGTGCCACCAGCGGGGCCTCGGCCGGGGAGCTGTTTTTT.

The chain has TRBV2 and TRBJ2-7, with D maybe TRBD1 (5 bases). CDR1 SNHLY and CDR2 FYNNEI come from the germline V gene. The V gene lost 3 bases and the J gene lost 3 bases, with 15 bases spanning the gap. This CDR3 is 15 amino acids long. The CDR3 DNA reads TGTGCCAGCAGTGATAGGTCAGGGAATAACTACGAGCAGTACTTC. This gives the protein CASSDRSGNNYEQYF.

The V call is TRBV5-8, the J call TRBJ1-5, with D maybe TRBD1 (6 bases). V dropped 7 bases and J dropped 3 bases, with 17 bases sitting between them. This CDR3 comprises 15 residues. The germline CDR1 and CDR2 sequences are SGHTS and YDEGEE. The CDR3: CASSSTGSFNQPQHF. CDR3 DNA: TGTGCCAGCTCATCGACAGGCTCCTTCAATCAGCCCCAGCATTTT.

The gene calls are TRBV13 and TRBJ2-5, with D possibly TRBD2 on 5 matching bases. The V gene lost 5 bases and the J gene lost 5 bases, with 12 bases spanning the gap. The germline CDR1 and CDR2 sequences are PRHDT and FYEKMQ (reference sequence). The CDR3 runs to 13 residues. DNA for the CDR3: TGTGCCAGCAGCCGTGGACCGGGGGAGACCCAGTACTTC. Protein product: CASSRGPGETQYF.

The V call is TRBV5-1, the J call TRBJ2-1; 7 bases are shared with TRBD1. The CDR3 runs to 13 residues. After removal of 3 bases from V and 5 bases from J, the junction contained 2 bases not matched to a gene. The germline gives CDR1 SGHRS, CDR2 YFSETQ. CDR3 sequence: CASSWGQNNEQFF. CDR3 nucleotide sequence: TGCGCCAGCAGCTGGGGACAGAACAATGAGCAGTTCTTC.

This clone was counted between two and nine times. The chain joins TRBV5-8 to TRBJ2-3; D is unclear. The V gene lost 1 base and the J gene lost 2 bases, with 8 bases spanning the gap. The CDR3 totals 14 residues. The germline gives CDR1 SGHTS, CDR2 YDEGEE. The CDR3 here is CASSLFPNTDTQYF. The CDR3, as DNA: TGTGCCAGCAGCTTGTTCCCTAACACAGATACGCAGTATTTT.